The 15 T cell receptor beta chains below come from one sample, sequenced in a study of blood T cells in healthy people across ages. It was with a sample-barcoded 5' primer and a J-beta primer mix that a second PCR of about 6 to 12 cycles was run. Each CDR3 protein gets one entry after TCRdb re-called the 5' RACE reads with MiXCR. The table has hundreds of thousands of distinct CDR3 sequences, under 65% seen once. Input material: blood. These receptors originate from a woman over 75 in good health.

This chain connects TRBV2 to TRBJ2-1, with no clear D. Deletions cut 1 base from V and 2 bases from J, with 9 bases between. The CDR3 consists of 15 residues. Per the germline V gene, CDR1 is SNHLY and CDR2 is FYNNEI. CDR3 in amino acids: CASSEGVPAYNEQFF. The CDR3 DNA is TGTGCCAGCAGTGAAGGGGTCCCCGCCTACAATGAGCAGTTCTTC.

This chain joins TRBV10-3 and TRBJ1-4; 7 bases line up with TRBD1. J lost 8 bases, V lost 5 bases, and 11 bases had no gene match. In germline, CDR1 is ENHRY, CDR2 SYGVKD. The CDR3 loop spans 15 amino acids. The CDR3 sequence: CAISQGGGGGEKLFF. In DNA form, the CDR3 reads TGTGCCATCAGTCAAGGAGGGGGCGGAGGGGAAAAACTGTTTTTT.

The J gene is TRBJ2-5, the V gene TRBV7-2; D unclear. The V end lost 1 base, the J end lost 4 bases, and 10 bases lay between the germline ends. The CDR3 runs 14 residues. CDR1 is SGHTA and CDR2 is FQGNSA in the germline V gene. The CDR3 loop reads CASSLDWATETQYF. The DNA of the CDR3 is TGTGCCAGCAGCTTAGATTGGGCAACAGAGACCCAGTACTTC.

The gene calls are TRBV15 and TRBJ1-2; D call uncertain. The germline V gene encodes CDR1 LNHNV and CDR2 YYDKDF (reference sequence). Trimming removed 0 bases from V and 5 bases from J, with 10 bases in between. The CDR3 runs 14 residues. The CDR3 DNA sequence: TGTGCCACCAGCAGAGATAAGACGATATATGGCTACACCTTC. Protein: CATSRDKTIYGYTF.

Turning to this clonotype: At one of its ends the junction is not consistent with the germline gene, which may arise from a read error. This chain joins TRBV7-2 and TRBJ2-5; 8 bases map to TRBD2. CDR3 length: 14 amino acids. Germline assignment: CDR1 SGHTA and CDR2 FQGNSA. DNA for the CDR3: TGTGCCAGCAGCGTAGCGCGGGGGGCGTATGAGCAGTACTTC. It codes for CASSVARGAYEQYF.

This clonotype appeared a few times. The chain couples TRBV12-3 or TRBV12-4 to TRBJ1-5; D is possibly TRBD1 (6 bases). The germline V and J ends were trimmed by 5 bases and 0 bases, with 11 bases remaining between them. The CDR3 covers 15 residues. This CDR3 is CASSQDRYSNQPQHF. The DNA for the CDR3 is TGTGCCAGCAGTCAGGACAGATATAGCAATCAGCCCCAGCATTTT.

This clonotype was observed many times. Here the CDR3 DNA reads TGTGCCAGCAGGCAGGGGCCCACAGATACGCAGTATTTT. It is translated as CASRQGPTDTQYF. The rearrangement links TRBV7-9 to TRBJ2-3; possibly TRBD1 for D (6 bases). The CDR3 sequence is 13 residues long. Per the germline V gene, CDR1 is SEHNR and CDR2 is FQNEAQ (reference sequence). Trimming removed 6 bases at V and 2 bases at J, with 9 bases between.

This clonotype has a count of ten or more. This chain joins TRBV3-1 and TRBJ2-1; D perhaps matches TRBD1 (5 bases). Trimming left V 6 bases short and J 12 bases short, with 18 bases between. The V gene's germline CDR1 is LGHDT and CDR2 YNNKEL (reference sequence). The CDR3 spans 13 residues. This CDR3 is CASSYRMGQGQFF. The CDR3 nucleotides read TGTGCCAGCAGTTACCGTATGGGGCAAGGGCAGTTCTTC.

This clonotype was detected many times. The chain has TRBV14 and TRBJ2-7; 8 bases map to TRBD1. V dropped 3 bases and J dropped 4; count of bases not matched to a gene: 11. The CDR3 runs 16 residues. CDR1 and CDR2 from the germline V gene are SGHDN and FVKESK. This chain's CDR3 is CASSQTTGGIRYEQYF. The DNA of the CDR3 is TGTGCCAGCAGCCAGACCACAGGGGGGATTCGTTACGAGCAGTACTTC. Complete variable domain (other parts from reference TRBV14 and TRBJ2-7): EAGVTQFPSHSVIEKGQTVTLRCDPISGHDNLYWYRRVMGKEIKFLLHFVKESKQDESGMPNNRFLAERTGGTYSTLKVQPAELEDSGVYFCASSQTTGGIRYEQYFGPGTRLTVT.

The rearrangement uses TRBV10-3 and TRBJ2-4, with D possibly matching TRBD2 (7 bases). This CDR3 contains 15 residues. Germline CDR1 and CDR2: ENHRY and SYGVKD. V was cut by 0 bases and J by 13 bases, with 19 bases left in between. The CDR3 region has the DNA TGTGCCATCAGTGAGTCGACCCGGGGGGCGGATGAGCAGTACTTC. Its translation is CAISESTRGADEQYF.

This clonotype appeared many times. The gene calls are TRBV27 and TRBJ2-3, with a possible D match to TRBD1 (5 bases). Trimming left V 5 bases short and J 2 bases short, with 14 bases between. Germline loops: CDR1 MNHEY, CDR2 SMNVEV (reference sequence). CDR3 length equals 15 residues. CDR3 nucleotide sequence: TGTGCCAGCAGTAGCGTCAGGACATACACAGATACGCAGTATTTT. Translation gives CASSSVRTYTDTQYF.

This clonotype was detected only a few times. A single base separates this from a much larger clone, so it may be a read error. V gene TRBV7-9 combines with J gene TRBJ2-1; 10 bases match TRBD2. The J call may be in error: the DNA end matches TRBJ2-7 better. Germline CDR1 reads SEHNR; CDR2 reads FQNEAQ (reference sequence). CDR3 length: 16 residues. This CDR3 is CASSLSLAGAYNEQYF. CDR3 sequence (DNA): TGTGCCAGCAGCTTAAGTCTAGCGGGAGCCTACAATGAGCAGTACTTC.

With regard to this clonotype: This may come from a read error, since a much larger clone is one base off. The genes are TRBV7-2 and TRBJ1-5; no definite D call. This CDR3 is built from 12 residues. CDR1 and CDR2 from the germline V gene are SGHTA and FQGNSA. CDR3 bases: TGTGCCGGCAGCCGTAGCAATCAGCCCCAGCATTTT. Translating it yields CAGSRSNQPQHF.

Remarks on this clonotype: A much larger clone is a single base away; this may be a read error. V usage is TRBV7-3 and J usage is TRBJ2-6, with no clear D. The CDR3 runs to 15 residues. Germline V gives CDR1 SGHTA, CDR2 FQGTGA. CDR3 amino acids: CASSDQSSGVNVLTF. The CDR3 DNA reads TGTGCCAGCAGCGATCAGAGCTCTGGGGTCAACGTCCTGACTTTC.

There are many counts of this clonotype. The chain recombines TRBV5-5 with TRBJ2-2; D is unclear. This CDR3 contains 13 residues. Germline-derived CDR1 and CDR2 are SGHKS and YYEKEE (reference sequence). V was trimmed by 4 bases and J by 3 bases, leaving 7 bases between them. The chain's CDR3 is CASSPRDTGELFF. CDR3 nucleotides: TGTGCCAGCAGCCCAAGGGACACCGGGGAGCTGTTTTTT.